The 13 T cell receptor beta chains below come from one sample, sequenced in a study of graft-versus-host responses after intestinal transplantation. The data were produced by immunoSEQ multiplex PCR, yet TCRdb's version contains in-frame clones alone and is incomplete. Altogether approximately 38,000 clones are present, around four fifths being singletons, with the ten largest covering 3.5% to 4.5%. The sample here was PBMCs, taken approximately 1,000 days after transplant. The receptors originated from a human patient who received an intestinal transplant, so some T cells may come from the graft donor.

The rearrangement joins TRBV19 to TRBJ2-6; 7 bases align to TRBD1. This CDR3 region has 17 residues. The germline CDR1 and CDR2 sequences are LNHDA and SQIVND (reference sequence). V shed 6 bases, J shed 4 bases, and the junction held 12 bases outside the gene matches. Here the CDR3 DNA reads TGTGCCAGTAGACGAAAACAGGGGTTGGGAGGGGCCAACGTCCTGACTTTC. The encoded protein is CASRRKQGLGGANVLTF.

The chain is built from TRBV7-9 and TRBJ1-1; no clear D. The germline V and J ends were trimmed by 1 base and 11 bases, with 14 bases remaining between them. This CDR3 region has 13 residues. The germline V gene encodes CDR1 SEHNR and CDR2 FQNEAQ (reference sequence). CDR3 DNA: TGTGCCAGCAGCTTAGAAGCCCCCAGTGGGGCTTTCTTT. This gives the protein CASSLEAPSGAFF. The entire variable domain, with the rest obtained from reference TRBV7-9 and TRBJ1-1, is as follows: DTGVSQNPRHKITKRGQNVTFRCDPISEHNRLYWYRQTLGQGPEFLTYFQNEAQLEKSRLLSDRFSAERPKGSFSTLEIQRTEQGDSAMYLCASSLEAPSGAFFGQGTRLTVV.

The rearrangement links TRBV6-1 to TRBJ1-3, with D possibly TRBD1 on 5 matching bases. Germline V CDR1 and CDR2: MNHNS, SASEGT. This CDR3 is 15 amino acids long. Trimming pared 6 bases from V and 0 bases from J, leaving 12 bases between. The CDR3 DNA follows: TGTGCCAGCAGGGCCGGGGCTTTCTCTGGAAACACCATATATTTT. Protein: CASRAGAFSGNTIYF.

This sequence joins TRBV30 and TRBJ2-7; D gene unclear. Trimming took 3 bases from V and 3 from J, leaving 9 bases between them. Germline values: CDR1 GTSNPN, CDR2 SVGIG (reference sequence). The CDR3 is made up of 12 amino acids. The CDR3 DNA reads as TGTGCCTGGAGCCAAGTCAGCTACGAGCAGTACTTC. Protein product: CAWSQVSYEQYF.

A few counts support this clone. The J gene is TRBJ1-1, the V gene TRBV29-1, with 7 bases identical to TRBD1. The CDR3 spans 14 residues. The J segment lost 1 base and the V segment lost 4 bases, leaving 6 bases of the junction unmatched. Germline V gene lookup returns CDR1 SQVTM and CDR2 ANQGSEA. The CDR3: CSVGPPGGNTEAFF. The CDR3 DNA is TGCAGCGTTGGACCGCCAGGGGGGAACACTGAAGCTTTCTTT. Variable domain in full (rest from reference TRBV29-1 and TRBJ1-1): SAVISQKPSRDICQRGTSLTIQCQVDSQVTMMFWYRQQPGQSLTLIATANQGSEATYESGFVIDKFPISRPNLTFSTLTVSNMSPEDSSIYLCSVGPPGGNTEAFFGQGTRLTVV.

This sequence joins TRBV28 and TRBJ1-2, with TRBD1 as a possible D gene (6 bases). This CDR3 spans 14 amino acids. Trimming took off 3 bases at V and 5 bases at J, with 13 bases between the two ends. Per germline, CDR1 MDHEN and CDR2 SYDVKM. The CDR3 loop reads CASSFVGRGYGYTF. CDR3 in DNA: TGTGCCAGCAGTTTTGTGGGCAGGGGTTATGGCTACACCTTC.

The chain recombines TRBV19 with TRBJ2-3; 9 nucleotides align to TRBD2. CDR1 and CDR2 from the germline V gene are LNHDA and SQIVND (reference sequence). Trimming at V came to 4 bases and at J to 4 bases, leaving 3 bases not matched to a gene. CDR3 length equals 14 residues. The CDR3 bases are TGTGCCAGTAGTAGTCTAGCGGGATCAGATACGCAGTATTTT. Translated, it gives CASSSLAGSDTQYF.

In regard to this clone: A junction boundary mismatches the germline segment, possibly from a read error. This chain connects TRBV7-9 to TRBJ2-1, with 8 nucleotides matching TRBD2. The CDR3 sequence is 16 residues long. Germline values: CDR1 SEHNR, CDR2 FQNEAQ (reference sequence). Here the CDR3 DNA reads TGTGCCAACAGCCACAGTAGCGGGATCGGGAACAATGAGCAGTTCTTC. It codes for CANSHSSGIGNNEQFF.

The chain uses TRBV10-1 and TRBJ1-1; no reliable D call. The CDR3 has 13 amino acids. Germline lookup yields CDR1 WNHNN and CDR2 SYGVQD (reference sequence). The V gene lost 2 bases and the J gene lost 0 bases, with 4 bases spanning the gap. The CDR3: CASSEELNTEAFF. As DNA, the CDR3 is TGCGCCAGCAGTGAGGAGCTGAACACTGAAGCTTTCTTT.

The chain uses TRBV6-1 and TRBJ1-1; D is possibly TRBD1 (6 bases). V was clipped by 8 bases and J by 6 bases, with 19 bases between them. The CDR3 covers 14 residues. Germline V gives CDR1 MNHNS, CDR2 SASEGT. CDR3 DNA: TGTGCCAGCTACAGGGTCTCTCAAGGGGCTGAAGCTTTCTTT. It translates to CASYRVSQGAEAFF.

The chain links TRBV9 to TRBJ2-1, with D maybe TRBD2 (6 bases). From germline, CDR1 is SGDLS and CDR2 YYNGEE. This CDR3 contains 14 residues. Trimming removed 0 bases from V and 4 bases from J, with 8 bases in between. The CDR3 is CASSVAEGYNEQFF. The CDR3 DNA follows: TGTGCCAGCAGCGTAGCGGAGGGGTACAATGAGCAGTTCTTC.

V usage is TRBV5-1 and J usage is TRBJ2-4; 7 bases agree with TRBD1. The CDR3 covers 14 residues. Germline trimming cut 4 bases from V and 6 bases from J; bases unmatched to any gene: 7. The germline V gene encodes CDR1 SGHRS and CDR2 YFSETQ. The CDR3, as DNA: TGCGCCAGCAGCCTAGAGAGGGGGCCAAACATTCAGTACTTC. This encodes CASSLERGPNIQYF.

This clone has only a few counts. In DNA form, the CDR3 reads TGCGCCAGCAGCGGGGGGCCGGGCCAAGAGACCCAGTACTTC. Residues: CASSGGPGQETQYF. The rearrangement links TRBV5-1 to TRBJ2-5; D assignment may be TRBD1 or TRBD2 (6 bases each). V was pared by 4 bases and J by 1 base, with 11 bases between. CDR1 is SGHRS, CDR2 YFSETQ, per germline. The CDR3 consists of 14 residues.